These 21 T cell receptor beta chains were sequenced from one sample in a study of T cell changes during pregnancy in multiple sclerosis. Sequencing was performed with immunoSEQ multiplex PCR; in TCRdb, only in-frame clones are kept and a portion is missing. The sample contains 30,000 to 40,000 clones, approximately 89% of which appear only once. The source was CD4+ T cells from peripheral blood mononuclear cells, collected after pregnancy. These receptors were taken from a female donor in good health, enrolled as a control in a pregnancy study.

V and J are TRBV9 and TRBJ1-1; 8 bases are shared with TRBD1. The length of the CDR3 is 16 residues. Germline CDR1 reads SGDLS; CDR2 reads YYNGEE. The ends lost 0 bases at V and 4 bases at J; junction bases unmatched: 8. For the CDR3, the DNA is TGTGCCAGCAGCGTAGGGACCCAGGGGGCGCTCACTGAAGCTTTCTTT. This translates into CASSVGTQGALTEAFF.

The V and J genes are TRBV2 and TRBJ2-1, with a tentative D call TRBD2 (6 bases). V was pared by 4 bases and J by 7 bases, with 8 bases between. Germline V gives CDR1 SNHLY, CDR2 FYNNEI. The length of the CDR3 is 12 residues. In DNA, the CDR3 is TGTGCCAGCAGTGGGACTACTAATGAGCAGTTCTTC. Residues: CASSGTTNEQFF.

V gene TRBV5-6 combines with J gene TRBJ2-7; 9 bases fit TRBD1. In germline, CDR1 is SGHDT, CDR2 YYEEEE. After removal of 4 bases from V and 5 bases from J, the junction contained 10 bases not matched to a gene. There are 15 residues in the CDR3. This CDR3 is CASSGKDRGLDEQYF. The CDR3 DNA is TGTGCCAGCAGCGGGAAGGACAGGGGCCTAGACGAGCAGTACTTC.

The chain has TRBV6-5 and TRBJ1-3; TRBD1 might be the D (5 bases). This CDR3 has 14 residues. V shed 4 bases and J shed 0 bases, with 7 bases lying between them. Germline V gives CDR1 MNHEY, CDR2 SVGAGI. This CDR3 is CASSSQGSGNTIYF. The CDR3 DNA follows: TGTGCCAGCAGTTCCCAGGGCTCTGGAAACACCATATATTTT.

This chain uses TRBV6-6 with TRBJ1-2, with 7 bases lining up with TRBD1. Germline CDR1 and CDR2: MNHNY and SVGAGI (reference sequence). The CDR3 has 14 residues. V shed 6 bases and J 4 bases; nucleotides not matched to a gene: 8. The CDR3, as DNA: TGTGCCAGCAGCCCAAATACAGGGGCCTATGGCTACACCTTC. Encoded protein: CASSPNTGAYGYTF.

This chain connects TRBV19 to TRBJ2-7; TRBD1 aligns across 7 bases. The CDR3 is 13 amino acids. Germline CDR1 LNHDA, CDR2 SQIVND (reference sequence). V was clipped by 10 bases and J by 0 bases; unmatched bases: 6. The CDR3 DNA sequence: TGTGCCACCGGACAGGATCTCTCCTACGAGCAGTACTTC. This sequence encodes CATGQDLSYEQYF.

The chain employs TRBV2 and TRBJ2-5; 7 bases line up with TRBD1. The CDR3 sequence is 15 residues long. Germline-derived CDR1 and CDR2 are SNHLY and FYNNEI. The trim removed 4 bases at V and 5 bases at J, leaving 10 bases unmatched. The CDR3 reads CASSGDSGGFETQYF. CDR3 nucleotide sequence: TGTGCCAGCAGTGGGGACAGTGGGGGATTCGAGACCCAGTACTTC.

This chain connects TRBV23-1 to TRBJ1-1, with D possibly matching TRBD1 (6 bases). TRBV23-1 is an ORF for which the function is uncertain. The V and J ends lost 3 bases and 5 bases respectively, with 19 bases between them. The CDR3 runs to 16 residues. This CDR3 is CASSQDPWGQGTEAFF. In DNA form, the CDR3 reads TGCGCCAGCAGTCAGGACCCTTGGGGTCAGGGGACTGAAGCTTTCTTT.

The rearrangement links TRBV9 to TRBJ2-3, with 8 bases identical to TRBD2. Germline CDR1 and CDR2: SGDLS and YYNGEE. After removal of 0 bases from V and 1 base from J, the junction contained 4 bases not matched to a gene. CDR3 size: 16 residues. The CDR3 loop is CASSVEISGGTDTQYF. In nucleotides, the CDR3 is TGTGCCAGCAGCGTAGAGATTAGCGGGGGCACAGATACGCAGTATTTT.

The CDR3: CASSFMTSGGAGREQYF. CDR3 bases: TGTGCCAGCAGCTTCATGACTAGCGGGGGGGCTGGGCGCGAGCAGTACTTC. The chain combines TRBV7-2 with TRBJ2-7; 14 bases align to TRBD2. Germline V gives CDR1 SGHTA, CDR2 FQGNSA. CDR3 length: 17 amino acids. J was trimmed by 6 bases and V by 3 bases; bases with no gene match: 10.

In nucleotides, the CDR3 is TGCGCCAGCAGCCGATGGACTAGCGGGGCTAATGAGCAGTTCTTC. Protein sequence: CASSRWTSGANEQFF. The chain recombines TRBV4-1 with TRBJ2-1; 12 positions agree with TRBD2. Germline assignment: CDR1 MGHRA and CDR2 YSYEKL. This CDR3 is built from 15 residues. V lost 4 bases and J lost 7; bases outside the gene matches: 5.

This CDR3 is CASAFGGGQETQYF. The CDR3, as DNA: TGTGCCAGTGCTTTTGGGGGCGGACAAGAGACCCAGTACTTC. The chain combines TRBV19 with TRBJ2-5; maybe TRBD1 (6 bases). The germline gives CDR1 LNHDA, CDR2 SQIVND (reference sequence). The CDR3 has 14 amino acids. The V end lost 8 bases, the J end lost 2 bases, and 15 bases lay between the germline ends.

The V call is TRBV19, the J call TRBJ1-1, with D uncertain. The V gene lost 1 base and the J gene lost 0 bases, with 9 bases spanning the gap. The CDR3 has 15 residues. Per germline, CDR1 LNHDA and CDR2 SQIVND (reference sequence). Here the CDR3 DNA reads TGTGCCAGTAGTATAGGGGAGGGAATGAACACTGAAGCTTTCTTT. Its protein is CASSIGEGMNTEAFF.

The rearrangement links TRBV19 to TRBJ1-1; D may be TRBD1 (5 bases). The V gene's germline CDR1 is LNHDA and CDR2 SQIVND (reference sequence). This CDR3 comprises 12 residues. Trimming took 6 bases from V and 11 from J, leaving 16 bases between them. The CDR3 here is CASRGTTFGAFF. CDR3 DNA: TGTGCCAGTAGGGGGACTACCTTTGGGGCTTTCTTT.

The rearrangement joins TRBV6-5 to TRBJ2-2; TRBD1 matches at 8 bases. V was clipped by 5 bases and J by 0 bases; unmatched bases: 2. Germline V gene sequence: CDR1 MNHEY, CDR2 SVGAGI. There are 15 residues in the CDR3. CDR3 residues: CASSRDRSNTGELFF. CDR3 coding DNA: TGTGCCAGCAGTCGGGACAGGTCGAACACCGGGGAGCTGTTTTTT.

This clone has only one observation. The rearrangement uses TRBV6-1 and TRBJ1-1, with TRBD1 matching over 7 bases. From germline, CDR1 is MNHNS and CDR2 SASEGT. The CDR3 contains 15 residues. The ends lost 4 bases at V and 2 bases at J; junction bases unmatched: 7. CDR3 DNA sequence: TGTGCCAGCAGTGCTGGGACAGACCTTAACACTGAAGCTTTCTTT. Translated, it gives CASSAGTDLNTEAFF.

The chain recombines TRBV7-9 with TRBJ2-2, with 7 nucleotides matching TRBD2. Losses at the gene ends were 6 bases for V and 5 bases for J; bases not matched to a gene: 9. The CDR3 runs 15 residues. Germline V lookup: CDR1 SEHNR, CDR2 FQNEAQ (reference sequence). The CDR3 DNA reads as TGTGCCAGCAGTCCCGGACTAGTTAAAACCGGGGAGCTGTTTTTT. Its translation: CASSPGLVKTGELFF.

The chain recombines TRBV5-8 with TRBJ1-2; 9 bases match TRBD1. Unmatched junction bases numbered 8, after V lost 6 bases and J lost 8 bases. The CDR3 runs 13 residues. Germline V gene lookup returns CDR1 SGHTS and CDR2 YDEGEE. The CDR3 sequence: CASINRGRRGYTF. The CDR3, as DNA: TGTGCCAGCATCAACAGGGGGCGAAGGGGCTACACCTTC.

The gene calls are TRBV6-4 and TRBJ1-6; the D is unclear. Germline V lookup: CDR1 MRHNA, CDR2 SNTAGT. The V end was cut by 2 bases, the J end by 5 bases, with 4 bases between. The CDR3 contains 13 residues. The CDR3 region has the DNA TGTGCCAGCAGTGACAACAATAATTCACCCCTCCACTTT. Protein sequence: CASSDNNNSPLHF.

This clone has just one count. The chain employs TRBV30 and TRBJ2-2; 9 bases fit TRBD2. V was pared by 8 bases and J by 4 bases, with 8 bases of the junction left unmatched. This CDR3 region has 14 residues. Germline-derived CDR1 and CDR2 are GTSNPN and SVGIG (reference sequence). The CDR3, as DNA: TGTGCCCGGTATAGCGGGAGTGGCACCGGGGAGCTGTTTTTT. Protein sequence: CARYSGSGTGELFF.

The CDR3 DNA reads as TGTGCCAGCAGCCGGGCGGGGGCCATGGGACAAAATGAGCAGTTCTTC. Translation: CASSRAGAMGQNEQFF. This chain joins TRBV7-9 and TRBJ2-1, with D possibly TRBD2 on 7 matching bases. The CDR3 runs 16 residues. CDR1 SEHNR and CDR2 FQNEAQ come from the germline V gene (reference sequence). Trimming removed 5 bases at V and 7 bases at J, with 21 bases between.